This TCR delta chain was found in a study of gamma-delta T cells after stem cell transplantation. V gave up 1 base and J gave up 0 bases; unmatched junction bases: 30. The CDR3 loop spans 24 amino acids. The germline gives CDR1 GEAIGNYY, CDR2 EKD. This clone qualifies as large. TCRdb called clones anew from the RT-PCR reads with CATT. This repertoire shows about 2,000 delta-chain clones, roughly 2% found once; its top ten account for 15% to 20%. The chain links TRDV2 to TRDJ1; 8 bases are a match to TRDD3. This clonotype was obtained from a human donor. It is not recorded whose cells these are; they may come from a transplant donor. Sequencing was carried out using gamma-delta T cells. DNA of the CDR3: TGTGCCTGTGACACTCCGAGAACCTTTGTGCTGGGGGAGAAACGGGGACTGTACACCGATAAACTCATCTTT. Translated: CACDTPRTFVLGEKRGLYTDKLIF.